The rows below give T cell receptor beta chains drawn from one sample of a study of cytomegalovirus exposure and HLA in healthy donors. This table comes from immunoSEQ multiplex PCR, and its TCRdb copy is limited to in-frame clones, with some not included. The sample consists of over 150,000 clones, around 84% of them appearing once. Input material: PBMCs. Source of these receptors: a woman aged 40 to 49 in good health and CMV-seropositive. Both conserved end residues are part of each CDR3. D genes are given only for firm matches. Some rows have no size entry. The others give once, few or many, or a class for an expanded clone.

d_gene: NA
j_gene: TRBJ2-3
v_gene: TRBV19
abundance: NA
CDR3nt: TGTGCCAGTACCCCCCAAGGAGGGCGAACCACAGATACGCAGTATTTT
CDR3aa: CASTPQGGRTTDTQYF

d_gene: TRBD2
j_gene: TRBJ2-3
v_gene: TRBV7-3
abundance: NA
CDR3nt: TGTGCCAGCAGCTTAAACGGGGGTGTTGGGCTAGCGGGACCCACAGATACGCAGTATTTT
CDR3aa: CASSLNGGVGLAGPTDTQYF

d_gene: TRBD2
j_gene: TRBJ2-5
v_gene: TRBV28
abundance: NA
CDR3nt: TGTGCCAGCAGTTCCTCGACAAGACTAGCGAAAGAGACCCAGTACTTC
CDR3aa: CASSSSTRLAKETQYF

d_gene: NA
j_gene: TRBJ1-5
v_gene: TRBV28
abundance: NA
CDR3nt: TGTGCCAGCAGTTTCCAGGGCAATCAGCCCCAGCATTTT
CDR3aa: CASSFQGNQPQHF

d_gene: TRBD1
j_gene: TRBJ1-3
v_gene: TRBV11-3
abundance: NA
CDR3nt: TGTGCCAGCAGCTCCGGGACAGGTGGTGGAAACACCATATATTTT
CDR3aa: CASSSGTGGGNTIYF

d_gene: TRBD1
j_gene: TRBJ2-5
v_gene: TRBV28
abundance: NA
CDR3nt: TGTGCCAGCAGTTCCCCTACCGGGACAGGGACACGGACCCAGTACTTC
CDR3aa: CASSSPTGTGTRTQYF

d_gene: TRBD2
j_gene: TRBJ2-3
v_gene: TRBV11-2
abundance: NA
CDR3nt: TGTGCCAGCAGCCCACCAGCGGGAGTGACAGATACGCAGTATTTT
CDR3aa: CASSPPAGVTDTQYF

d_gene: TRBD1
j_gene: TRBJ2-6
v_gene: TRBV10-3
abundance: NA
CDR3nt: TGTGCCATCAGCGGGGGACAGGGGTTTTCTGGGGCCAACGTCCTGACTTTC
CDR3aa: CAISGGQGFSGANVLTF

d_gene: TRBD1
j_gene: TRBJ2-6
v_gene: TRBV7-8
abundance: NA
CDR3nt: TGTGCCAGCAGCTTAAGAGGGACAGGGTTCGACTCTGGGGCCAACGTCCTGACTTTC
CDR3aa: CASSLRGTGFDSGANVLTF

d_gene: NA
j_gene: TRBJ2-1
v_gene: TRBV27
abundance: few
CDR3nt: TGTGCCAGCAGTTTATTAACAGAACGTCCTTACAATGAGCAGTTCTTC
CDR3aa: CASSLLTERPYNEQFF

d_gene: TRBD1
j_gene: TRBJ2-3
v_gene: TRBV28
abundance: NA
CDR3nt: TGTGCCAGCAGCTGTACAGGGGTAGGGTGCGCAGATACGCAGTATTTT
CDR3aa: CASSCTGVGCADTQYF

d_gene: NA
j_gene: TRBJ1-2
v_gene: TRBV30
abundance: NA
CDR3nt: TGTGCCTGGAGTACCTTTACAGGCAACTATGGCTACACCTTC
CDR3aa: CAWSTFTGNYGYTF

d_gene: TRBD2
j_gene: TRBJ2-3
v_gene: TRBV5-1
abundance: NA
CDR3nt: TGCGCCAACAGATACGAGGGAGGGCCCGCAGATACGCAGTATTTT
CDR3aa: CANRYEGGPADTQYF

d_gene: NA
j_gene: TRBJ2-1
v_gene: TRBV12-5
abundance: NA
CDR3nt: TGTGCTAGTGGACCCAGCTCCTACAATGAGCAGTTCTTC
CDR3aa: CASGPSSYNEQFF

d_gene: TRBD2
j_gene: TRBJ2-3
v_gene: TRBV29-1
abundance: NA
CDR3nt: TGCAGCGCCGAAGGGTTAGCGGGTTATACGCAGTATTTT
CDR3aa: CSAEGLAGYTQYF

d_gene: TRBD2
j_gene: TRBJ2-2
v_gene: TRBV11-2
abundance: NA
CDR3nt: TGTGCCAGCAGCTTAGATCTTAGTGGAGCGGGACTCACAGGGGAGCTGTTTTTT
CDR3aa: CASSLDLSGAGLTGELFF

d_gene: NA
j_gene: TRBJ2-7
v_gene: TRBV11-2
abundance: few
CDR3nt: TGTGCCAGCAGCCGAGGGGGGGGATACTCCTACGAGCAGTACTTC
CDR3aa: CASSRGGGYSYEQYF

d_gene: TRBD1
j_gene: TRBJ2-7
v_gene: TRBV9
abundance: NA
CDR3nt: TGTGCCAGCAGCGCCGGGACAGGGGGCTACGAGCAGTACTTC
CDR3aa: CASSAGTGGYEQYF

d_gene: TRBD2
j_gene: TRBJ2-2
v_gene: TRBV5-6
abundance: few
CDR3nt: TGTGCCAGCAGCTCCCGGGGGGTGAACACCGGGGAGCTGTTTTTT
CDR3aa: CASSSRGVNTGELFF

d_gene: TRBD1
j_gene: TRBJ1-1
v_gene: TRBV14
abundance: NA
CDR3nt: TGTGCCAGCAGCCTCCACCGACAGGGCCCATCTACTTTCTTT
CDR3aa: CASSLHRQGPSTFF

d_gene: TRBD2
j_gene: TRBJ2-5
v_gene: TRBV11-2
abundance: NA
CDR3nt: TGTGCCAGCAGCCCCACTAGCGGGAGAGGAGAGACCCAGTACTTC
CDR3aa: CASSPTSGRGETQYF

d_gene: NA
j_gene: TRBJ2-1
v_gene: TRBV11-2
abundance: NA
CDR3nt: TGTGCCAGCAGCTTGACAGACAATGAGCAGTTCTTC
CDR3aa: CASSLTDNEQFF

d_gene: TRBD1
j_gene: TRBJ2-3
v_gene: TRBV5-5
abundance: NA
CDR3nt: TGTGCCAGCAGCCGGGACAGGGCAGATACGCAGTATTTT
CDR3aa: CASSRDRADTQYF

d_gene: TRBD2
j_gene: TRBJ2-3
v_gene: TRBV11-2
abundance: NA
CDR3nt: TGTGCCAGCAGCTTACCACTAGCGGGAGGGCCTCTAGATACGCAGTATTTT
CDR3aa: CASSLPLAGGPLDTQYF

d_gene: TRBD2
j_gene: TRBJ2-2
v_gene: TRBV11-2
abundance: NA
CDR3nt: TGTGCCAGCAGCCCCAGCCCTAAGCGGGGTACGCCCGGGGAGCTGTTTTTT
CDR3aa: CASSPSPKRGTPGELFF

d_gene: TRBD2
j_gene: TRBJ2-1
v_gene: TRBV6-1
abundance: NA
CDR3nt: TGTGCCAGCAGTGAGGGCGGGAGGTCCTACAATGAGCAGTTCTTC
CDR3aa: CASSEGGRSYNEQFF

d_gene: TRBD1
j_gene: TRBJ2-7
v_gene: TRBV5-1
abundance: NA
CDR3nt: TGCGCCAGCAGAGACCCGGGACAGACCTACGAGCAGTACTTC
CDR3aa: CASRDPGQTYEQYF

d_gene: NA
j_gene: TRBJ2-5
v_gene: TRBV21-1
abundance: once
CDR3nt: TGTGCCAGCAGCAAAACAGGGTTGGCCTGCGAGACCCAGTACTTC
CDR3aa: CASSKTGLACETQYF

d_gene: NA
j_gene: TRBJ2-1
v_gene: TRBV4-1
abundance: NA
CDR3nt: TGCGCCAGCAGCCCCGCGAGCGGCCTCTACAATGAGCAGTTCTTC
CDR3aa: CASSPASGLYNEQFF

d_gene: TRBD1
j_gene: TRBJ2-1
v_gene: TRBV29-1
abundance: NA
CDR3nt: TGCAGCGTCTCCTACAGGGGGTCCCCTAGCTCCTACAATGAGCAGTTCTTC
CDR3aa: CSVSYRGSPSSYNEQFF

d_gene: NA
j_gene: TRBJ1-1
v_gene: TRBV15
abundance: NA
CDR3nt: TGTGCCACCAGCAGGAGAGGAGGGTCTGAAGCTTTCTTT
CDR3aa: CATSRRGGSEAFF

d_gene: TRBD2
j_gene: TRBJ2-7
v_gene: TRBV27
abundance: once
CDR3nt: TGTGCCAGCAGTTTTGGAGCGGGAGGCGACGAGCAGTACTTC
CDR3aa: CASSFGAGGDEQYF

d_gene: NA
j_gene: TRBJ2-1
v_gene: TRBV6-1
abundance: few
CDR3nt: TGTGCCAGCAGTGAAGTAGGGTCGGAGGCCTACAATGAGCAGTTCTTC
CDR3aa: CASSEVGSEAYNEQFF

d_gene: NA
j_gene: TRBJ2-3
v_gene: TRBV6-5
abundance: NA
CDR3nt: TGTGCCAGCAGTTACTCGTCACTAAGCACAGATACGCAGTATTTT
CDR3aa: CASSYSSLSTDTQYF

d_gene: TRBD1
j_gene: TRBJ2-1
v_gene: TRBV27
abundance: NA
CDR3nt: TGTGCCAGCAGCAAACCCACAGGGGTTTCATACAATGAGCAGTTCTTC
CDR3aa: CASSKPTGVSYNEQFF

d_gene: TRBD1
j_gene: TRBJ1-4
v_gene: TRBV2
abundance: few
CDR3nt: TGTGCCAGCACGACAGGGTTAAATGAAAAACTGTTTTTT
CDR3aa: CASTTGLNEKLFF

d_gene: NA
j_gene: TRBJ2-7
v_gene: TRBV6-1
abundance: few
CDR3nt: TGTGCCAGCAGTGAATATGGGGGCCGACCTTCTGAGCAGTACTTC
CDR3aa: CASSEYGGRPSEQYF

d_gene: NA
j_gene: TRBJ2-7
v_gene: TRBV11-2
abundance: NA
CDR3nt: TGTGCCAGCAGCTTAGGCCCCCGGGTCGACTACGAGCAGTACTTC
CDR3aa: CASSLGPRVDYEQYF

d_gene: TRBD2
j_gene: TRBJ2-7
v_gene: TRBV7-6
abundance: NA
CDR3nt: TGTGCCAGCAGCTTAGTAGAAGGACGGGAGGGCCGGGACGAGCAGTACTTC
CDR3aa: CASSLVEGREGRDEQYF